These 18 T cell receptor beta chains were sequenced from one sample in a study of shared clonotypes between healthy human individuals. Clones were read by immunoSEQ multiplex PCR, and TCRdb kept only the in-frame ones, dropping some. The sample has approximately 1.5 million clones, about 98.5% seen once. Source material: naive CD4+ T cells sorted from blood. Subset defined: CD45RA+ positively selected. The source of these receptors is a man aged 30-40 years in good health.

The V and J genes are TRBV5-1 and TRBJ2-1; 9 bases match TRBD2. The length of the CDR3 is 16 residues. The V and J ends lost 7 bases and 8 bases, in that order; junction bases with no gene match: 16. The germline gives CDR1 SGHRS, CDR2 YFSETQ. The CDR3 spells CASSHGRASGIYEQFF. The CDR3 DNA sequence: TGCGCCAGCTCCCACGGAAGGGCTAGCGGGATCTATGAGCAGTTCTTC.

The gene calls are TRBV6-1 and TRBJ2-1; D might be TRBD2 (5 bases). Deletions cut 6 bases from V and 6 bases from J, with 15 bases between. Germline CDR1 is MNHNS and CDR2 is SASEGT. This CDR3 comprises 14 residues. CDR3 sequence reads: CASRVSGGLNEQFF. The CDR3 DNA sequence: TGTGCCAGCAGGGTGAGCGGCGGACTCAATGAGCAGTTCTTC.

This rearrangement joins TRBV28 to TRBJ1-5; D ambiguous. The germline CDR1 and CDR2 sequences are MDHEN and SYDVKM. V shed 6 bases and J shed 5 bases, with 14 bases lying between them. CDR3 length: 14 amino acids. CDR3 loop: CASRIGHPHQPQHF. CDR3 nucleotide sequence: TGTGCCAGCAGGATCGGTCACCCACATCAGCCCCAGCATTTT. Full variable domain (rest looked up from reference TRBV28 and TRBJ1-5): DVKVTQSSRYLVKRTGEKVFLECVQDMDHENMFWYRQDPGLGLRLIYFSYDVKMKEKGDIPEGYSVSREKKERFSLILESASTNQTSMYLCASRIGHPHQPQHFGDGTRLSIL.

J is TRBJ2-2 and V is TRBV28; no definite D call. The CDR3 extends over 12 amino acids. The germline V gene has CDR1 MDHEN and CDR2 SYDVKM. Trimming stripped 7 bases from V and 6 bases from J, with 9 bases between. The CDR3 is CASKILPGELFF. The CDR3, as DNA: TGTGCCAGCAAAATTCTCCCCGGGGAGCTGTTTTTT.

Here the CDR3 DNA reads TGTGCCAGCAGTGAACAGGCGACAGACAATCAGCCCCAGCATTTT. Its protein is CASSEQATDNQPQHF. The V gene is TRBV2, the J gene TRBJ1-5, with a possible D match to TRBD1 (5 bases). V was trimmed by 2 bases and J by 3 bases, leaving 11 bases between them. The CDR3 runs to 15 residues. Per germline, CDR1 SNHLY and CDR2 FYNNEI.

This chain joins TRBV6-5 and TRBJ1-5; D unclear. Looked up from germline, CDR1 is MNHEY and CDR2 is SVGAGI. V was cut by 5 bases and J by 4 bases, with 9 bases left in between. CDR3 length equals 13 residues. The CDR3 coding sequence is TGTGCCAGCAGTCAACGGGGTAATCAGCCCCAGCATTTT. Residues: CASSQRGNQPQHF.

The chain recombines TRBV2 with TRBJ2-4, with D maybe TRBD1 (6 bases). V lost 11 bases, J lost 7 bases, and 18 bases lay in between. This CDR3 region has 13 residues. Germline V gives CDR1 SNHLY, CDR2 FYNNEI. The CDR3 DNA sequence: TGTGCCGGACGAGGGACACGTCTTAACATTCAGTACTTC. Amino acids: CAGRGTRLNIQYF.

The chain uses TRBV10-2 and TRBJ2-7, with D possibly TRBD2 on 7 matching bases. The V and J ends lost 6 bases and 6 bases respectively, with 18 bases between them. The CDR3 has 14 residues. Germline CDR1 WSHSY, CDR2 SAAADI. As DNA, the CDR3 is TGCGCCAGCAGAGTAACGGGGGGCCCTTCCGAGCAGTACTTC. Protein sequence: CASRVTGGPSEQYF.

The chain couples TRBV12-5 to TRBJ2-7; unclear D gene. Trimming shortened V by 1 base and J by 3 bases, and 4 bases separated the two germline ends. This CDR3 comprises 12 residues. In germline, CDR1 is LGHNT, CDR2 FRNRAP. The CDR3 DNA sequence: TGTGCTAGTGGTTTGGATGGCTACGAGCAGTACTTC. This codes for CASGLDGYEQYF.

The gene calls are TRBV6-5 and TRBJ2-5, with 10 bases matching TRBD1. The CDR3 runs 15 residues. Germline CDR1 is MNHEY and CDR2 is SVGAGI. Trimming at V came to 6 bases and at J to 5 bases, leaving 9 bases not matched to a gene. CDR3 amino acids: CASRPDRGRAETQYF. The CDR3 nucleotides read TGTGCCAGCAGGCCCGACAGGGGGCGCGCGGAGACCCAGTACTTC.

This clone was picked up one time. CDR3 DNA: TGTGCCAGCAGCGGGACTAGCGGGGACAATGAGCAGTTCTTC. Protein sequence: CASSGTSGDNEQFF. The gene calls are TRBV7-9 and TRBJ2-1; 13 positions match TRBD2. CDR1 is SEHNR, CDR2 FQNEAQ, per germline (reference sequence). The CDR3 totals 14 residues. Trimming removed 5 bases from V and 5 bases from J; junction bases left unmatched: 0.

V gene TRBV2 combines with J gene TRBJ1-3; a weak D match, TRBD1 (6 bases). CDR1 and CDR2 (germline): SNHLY, FYNNEI. V lost 6 bases to trimming and J lost 3 bases, with 12 bases between them. The CDR3 has 14 amino acids. The CDR3 nucleotides are TGTGCCAGCAGAACTACAGGGAATGGAAACACCATATATTTT. This sequence encodes CASRTTGNGNTIYF.

The rearrangement links TRBV27 to TRBJ1-1, with D hard to call. Trimming removed 3 bases from V and 1 base from J, with 9 bases in between. The CDR3 has 14 residues. Germline assignment: CDR1 MNHEY and CDR2 SMNVEV (reference sequence). The CDR3 spells CASSFRRSNTEAFF. For the CDR3, the DNA is TGTGCCAGCAGTTTCCGGAGGTCGAACACTGAAGCTTTCTTT.

The CDR3 DNA reads as TGTGCCAGCAGCTTTTCCCTGGGGGCAGGCTACACCTTC. This gives the protein CASSFSLGAGYTF. V usage is TRBV28 and J usage is TRBJ1-2, with a weak D call TRBD1 (6 bases). Per the germline V gene, CDR1 is MDHEN and CDR2 is SYDVKM. The CDR3 is 13 residues long. Between the trimmed V and J ends, which lost 6 bases and 8 bases, there was a span of 16 bases.

The chain recombines TRBV7-8 with TRBJ1-3, with no clear D. V was cut by 2 bases and J by 2 bases, with 10 bases left in between. Looked up from germline, CDR1 is SGHVS and CDR2 is FQNEAQ. The CDR3 has 15 residues. CDR3 in amino acids: CASSLFPGAGNTIYF. DNA of the CDR3: TGTGCCAGCAGCTTATTCCCGGGAGCTGGAAACACCATATATTTT.

V gene TRBV18 combines with J gene TRBJ1-1, with 7 bases fitting TRBD1. Germline values: CDR1 KGHSH, CDR2 LQKENI. V lost 5 bases, J lost 10 bases, and 10 bases stayed unmatched. The CDR3 runs 13 residues. Here the CDR3 reads CASSRTGGPGAFF. The DNA of the CDR3 is TGTGCCAGCTCAAGGACAGGCGGACCTGGAGCTTTCTTT.

This clone appeared a single time. V gene TRBV4-3 combines with J gene TRBJ2-7, with D possibly matching TRBD1 (6 bases). The germline V gene encodes CDR1 LGHNA and CDR2 YSLEER. The CDR3 is 15 residues long. Trimming removed 4 bases at V and 1 base at J, with 14 bases between. CDR3 amino acids: CASSPGQRLSYEQYF. For the CDR3, the DNA is TGCGCCAGCAGCCCCGGACAGCGACTATCCTACGAGCAGTACTTC.

V is TRBV11-2 and J is TRBJ2-1; D remains unclear. CDR1 and CDR2 (germline): SGHAT, FQNNGV. Trimming cost V 6 bases and J 9 bases, with 18 bases left between them. The CDR3 spans 14 residues. The CDR3 DNA reads TGTGCCAGCAGTATGGCACTCCCTCCGAGTGAGCAGTTCTTC. The encoded protein is CASSMALPPSEQFF.